These 14 T cell receptor beta chains came from one sample sequenced in a study of T cells in Graves' hyperthyroidism and ophthalmopathy. Amplified TCR beta CDR3 regions came from RNA transcripts. First-round RT-PCR targeting the TCR CDR3 was performed with the HTBI primer set. Each CDR3 protein is one row after TCRdb ran MiXCR on the multiplex PCR reads. The sample carries around 340,000 distinct CDR3 sequences, roughly a fifth recorded once. The specimen was blood. These receptors originate from a woman between 50 and 59 years old with Graves' hyperthyroidism.

This clonotype was detected many times. The rearrangement uses TRBV28 and TRBJ2-7; no clear D. V was clipped by 7 bases and J by 5 bases, with 9 bases between them. The CDR3 runs 11 residues. The germline V gene has CDR1 MDHEN and CDR2 SYDVKM. CDR3 sequence reads: CASKRYHEQYF. The CDR3 nucleotides read TGTGCCAGCAAGAGGTACCACGAGCAGTACTTC.

The chain couples TRBV19 to TRBJ2-1; D ambiguous. Germline V gene lookup returns CDR1 LNHDA and CDR2 SQIVND (reference sequence). Trimming took off 1 base at V and 11 bases at J, with 12 bases between the two ends. CDR3 length: 13 amino acids. The CDR3 here is CASSIVGRIKQFF. The CDR3 nucleotides read TGTGCCAGTAGTATAGTAGGGCGAATCAAGCAGTTCTTC.

This clonotype was observed many times. The rearrangement uses TRBV2 and TRBJ2-7, with 10 positions matching TRBD1. Germline CDR1 and CDR2: SNHLY and FYNNEI. CDR3 length: 13 amino acids. With 5 bases clipped from V and 3 bases from J, the junction kept 1 base outside the gene matches. The CDR3: CASSWTGGYEQYF. The CDR3 DNA follows: TGTGCCAGCAGTTGGACAGGGGGCTACGAGCAGTACTTC.

In its sample, this clonotype was seen many times. This chain joins TRBV5-1 and TRBJ2-1; TRBD1 aligns across 12 bases. From germline, CDR1 is SGHRS and CDR2 YFSETQ. The CDR3 is 15 amino acids. The V gene end was trimmed by 0 bases and the J gene end by 8 bases; junction bases not matched to a gene: 3. CDR3 nucleotides: TGCGCCAGCAGCTTGGAGGGGACAGGGGGCGATGAGCAGTTCTTC. Translating gives CASSLEGTGGDEQFF.

The rearrangement uses TRBV28 and TRBJ1-6; no firm D call. Trimming removed 8 bases from V and 6 bases from J, with 8 bases in between. Germline V lookup: CDR1 MDHEN, CDR2 SYDVKM. This CDR3 contains 12 residues. The CDR3 DNA reads TGTGCCAGCTCGCTAGCTAATTCACCCCTCCACTTT. Its protein product is CASSLANSPLHF.

This clonotype showed up just once. V and J are TRBV29-1 and TRBJ1-5, with D perhaps TRBD1 (6 bases). Looked up from germline, CDR1 is SQVTM and CDR2 is ANQGSEA. Trimming left V 4 bases short and J 2 bases short, with 12 bases between. This CDR3 has 14 amino acids. CDR3 coding DNA: TGCAGCGTTGTACAGGGCCATGGCAATCAGCCCCAGCATTTT. It specifies CSVVQGHGNQPQHF.

J is TRBJ2-5 and V is TRBV12-3 or TRBV12-4; TRBD1 matches 10 bases. CDR3 length: 17 residues. V shed 4 bases and J 4 bases; nucleotides not matched to a gene: 12. CDR3 sequence (DNA): TGTGCCAGCAGTTCGGGACAGGGGAGGTGGGTCGGAGAGACCCAGTACTTC. Translating gives CASSSGQGRWVGETQYF.

V gene TRBV7-2 combines with J gene TRBJ2-3; tentative D call: TRBD2 (6 bases). V lost 1 base, J lost 1 base, and 12 bases lay in between. Germline V gene data show CDR1 as SGHTA and CDR2 as FQGNSA. CDR3 length: 16 amino acids. CDR3 sequence: CASSLVGRGRTDTQYF. The CDR3 coding sequence is TGTGCCAGCAGCTTAGTTGGGCGGGGTCGCACAGATACGCAGTATTTT.

This clonotype was seen at least ten times. V gene TRBV11-2 combines with J gene TRBJ2-5; D is uncertain. Trimming left V 1 base short and J 3 bases short, with 3 bases between. The germline V gene has CDR1 SGHAT and CDR2 FQNNGV. CDR3 length: 12 amino acids. CDR3 in DNA: TGTGCCAGCAGCTTAGGAAAAGAGACCCAGTACTTC. It specifies CASSLGKETQYF. Full variable domain (outside the CDR3, taken from reference TRBV11-2 and TRBJ2-5): EAGVAQSPRYKIIEKRQSVAFWCNPISGHATLYWYQQILGQGPKLLIQFQNNGVVDDSQLPKDRFSAERLKGVDSTLKIQPAKLEDSAVYLCASSLGKETQYFGPGTRLLVL.

This clonotype showed up many times. The chain has TRBV10-3 and TRBJ1-2; D remains unclear. The length of the CDR3 is 14 residues. The V gene lost 0 bases and the J gene lost 5 bases, with 10 bases spanning the gap. In germline, CDR1 is ENHRY, CDR2 SYGVKD. CDR3 residues: CAISESRTEYGYTF. The CDR3 coding sequence is TGTGCCATCAGTGAGTCAAGGACGGAGTATGGCTACACCTTC.

This sequence joins TRBV6-1 and TRBJ1-5, with TRBD1 as a possible D gene (5 bases). Trimming cost V 6 bases and J 0 bases, with 15 bases left between them. CDR3 size: 16 residues. The germline CDR1 and CDR2 sequences are MNHNS and SASEGT. CDR3 nucleotide sequence: TGTGCCAGCAGAGCGGGACTGGGTAGTAGCAATCAGCCCCAGCATTTT. This sequence encodes CASRAGLGSSNQPQHF.

Only a few counts were recorded for this clonotype. This chain joins TRBV4-2 and TRBJ2-7; the match to TRBD2 covers 8 bases. This CDR3 spans 16 amino acids. V trimming: 1 base; J trimming: 3 bases; junction bases outside the gene matches: 8. In germline, CDR1 is LGHNA, CDR2 YNFKEQ. The chain's CDR3 is CASSQAMTSANYEQYF. The CDR3 DNA follows: TGTGCCAGCAGCCAAGCGATGACTAGCGCAAACTACGAGCAGTACTTC.

This sequence joins TRBV11-2 and TRBJ2-1; no clear D gene. With 1 base removed from V and 7 bases from J, the gap between germline ends came to 8 bases. This CDR3 is built from 13 residues. Germline CDR1 and CDR2: SGHAT and FQNNGV. CDR3 sequence: CASSLGVLNEQFF. In DNA form, the CDR3 reads TGTGCCAGCAGCTTAGGGGTACTAAATGAGCAGTTCTTC. The whole variable domain, filled in from reference TRBV11-2 and TRBJ2-1, reads EAGVAQSPRYKIIEKRQSVAFWCNPISGHATLYWYQQILGQGPKLLIQFQNNGVVDDSQLPKDRFSAERLKGVDSTLKIQPAKLEDSAVYLCASSLGVLNEQFFGPGTRLTVL.

This clonotype appeared a few times. This chain's CDR3 is CASSPRGRETQYF. The CDR3 bases are TGTGCCAGCAGCCCCCGGGGGCGGGAGACCCAGTACTTC. This chain links TRBV11-2 with TRBJ2-5; D is perhaps TRBD1 or TRBD2 (6 bases each). Germline assignment: CDR1 SGHAT and CDR2 FQNNGV. This CDR3 has 13 residues. Trimming left V 5 bases short and J 5 bases short, with 12 bases between.